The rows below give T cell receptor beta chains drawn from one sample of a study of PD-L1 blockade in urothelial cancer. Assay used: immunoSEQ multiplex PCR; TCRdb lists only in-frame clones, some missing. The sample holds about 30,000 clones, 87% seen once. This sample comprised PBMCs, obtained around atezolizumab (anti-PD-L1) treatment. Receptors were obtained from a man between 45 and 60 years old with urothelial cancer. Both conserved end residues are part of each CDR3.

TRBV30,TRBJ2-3,CAWSVLSGGLGTDTQYF
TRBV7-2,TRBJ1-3,CASSLGSGHGNTIYF
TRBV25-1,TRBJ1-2,CASKGHRSDYGYTF
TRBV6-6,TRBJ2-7,CASSRTGLDEQYF
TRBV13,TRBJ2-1,CASSLWSYNEQFF
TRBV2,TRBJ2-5,CASTGDKARPAVGTQYF
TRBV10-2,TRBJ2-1,CASSSQGSYNEQFF
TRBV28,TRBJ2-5,CASRIQGSGTQYF
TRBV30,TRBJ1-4,CAWTRGGSNEKLFF
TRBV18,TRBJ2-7,CASSPRELYEQYF